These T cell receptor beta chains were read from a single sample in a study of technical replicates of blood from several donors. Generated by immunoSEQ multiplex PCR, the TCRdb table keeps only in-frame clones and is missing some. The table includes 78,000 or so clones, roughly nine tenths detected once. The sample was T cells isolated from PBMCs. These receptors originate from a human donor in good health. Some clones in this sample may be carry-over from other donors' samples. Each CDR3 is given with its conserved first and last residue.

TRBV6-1 CASSEDLPGHTEAFF
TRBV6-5 CASWRENTIYF
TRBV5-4 CASSFGTGVGYTF
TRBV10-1 CASTNDSTRYEQYF
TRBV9 CASGQGQHQETQYF
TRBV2 CASSTGKYGYTF
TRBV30 CAWNYFTANTEAFF
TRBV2 CASRSTGGSYEQYF
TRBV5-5 CASSLTGAEAETQYF
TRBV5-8 CASQDRGGNQPQHF
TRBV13 CASSPADRDRWNTEAFF
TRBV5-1 CASSLLGAPSYEQYF
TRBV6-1 CASSHRRELVFEQYF
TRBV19 CASSREGGTGELFF
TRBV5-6 CASSRTGIEQFF
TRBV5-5 CASTLETGEKRHQPQHF
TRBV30 CAWSVSGPQETQYF
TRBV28 CASRDRDSLSDF
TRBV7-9 CASRPRDSHSETQYF
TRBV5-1 CASSSPGQSEKLFF
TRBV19 CASSIQGGTEAFF
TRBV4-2 CASSQEGTSGPYEQYF
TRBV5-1 CASSLLSRETQYF
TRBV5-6 CASSLLVGSNQPQHF
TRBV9 CASSVIGGTLTDTQYF
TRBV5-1 CASRMTLAGGITDTQYF
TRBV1 CTSSQLGLAGADGELFF
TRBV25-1 CASSDYWTGGLHSPLHF
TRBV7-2 CASSPPLGRETQYF
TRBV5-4 CASSLGGGKKLFF
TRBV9 CASSGGTAPYEQYF
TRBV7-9 CASSLADQPQHF
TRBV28 CASLGGEKLFF
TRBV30 CAWSPDRETYEQYF
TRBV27 CASSLRSERSYNEQFF
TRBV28 CASSLMVAEKIDFYSNQPQHF
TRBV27 CAVREGMNIQYF
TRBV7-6 CASSSETGSGGYTF
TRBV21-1 CASSKSCRPRGKLFF
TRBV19 CASSKTHLRGLTEAFF
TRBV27 CASSLSAATVYGYTF
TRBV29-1 CSVEALAERYEQFF